The 13 T cell receptor beta chains in this list originate from one sample, sequenced in a study of cytomegalovirus exposure and HLA in healthy donors. The primer mix had 60 Vbeta and 13 Jbeta primers. Profiled with immunoSEQ multiplex PCR; TCRdb holds only in-frame clones, not every one. The data hold about 150,000 clones, with more than 60% observed a single time. Sequenced sample: PBMCs. The source of these receptors is a woman aged 55-70 years in good health and CMV-seronegative.

This clone showed up just a few times. The chain has TRBV4-3 and TRBJ2-5; D call uncertain. Trimming removed 0 bases at V and 11 bases at J, with 16 bases between. The CDR3 is made up of 14 amino acids. CDR1 and CDR2 (germline): LGHNA, YSLEER. The CDR3 region is CASSQEYAGYEQYF. CDR3 bases: TGCGCCAGCAGCCAAGAATATGCAGGTTATGAGCAGTACTTC.

This clone was recorded a few times. The J gene is TRBJ1-2, the V gene TRBV2, with a possible D match to TRBD1 (5 bases). This CDR3 has 11 residues. The V gene lost 7 bases and the J gene lost 8 bases, with 11 bases spanning the gap. CDR1 is SNHLY and CDR2 is FYNNEI in the germline V gene. The DNA of the CDR3 is TGTGCCAGCACAGGGCGGCGGGGCTACACCTTC. Residues: CASTGRRGYTF.

This chain links TRBV4-3 with TRBJ2-2; 13 bases are a match to TRBD2. V lost 4 bases to trimming and J lost 8 bases; unmatched junction nucleotides: 10. This CDR3 has 17 residues. CDR1 and CDR2 (germline): LGHNA, YSLEER. The CDR3 protein is CASSLRALLAGGGELFF. CDR3 nucleotide sequence: TGCGCCAGCAGCCTCAGGGCCCTACTAGCGGGAGGGGGGGAGCTGTTTTTT.

The CDR3 here is CASSQGTQGEKLFF. Here the CDR3 DNA reads TGTGCCAGCAGCCAAGGTACCCAGGGCGAAAAACTGTTTTTT. The chain has TRBV4-2 and TRBJ1-4; weak D call: TRBD1 (5 bases). Germline V gene lookup returns CDR1 LGHNA and CDR2 YNFKEQ. CDR3 size: 14 residues. V lost 1 base, J lost 8 bases, and 11 bases lay in between.

This chain uses TRBV7-2 with TRBJ1-2; D perhaps matches TRBD1 (6 bases). Deletions cut 5 bases from V and 8 bases from J, with 15 bases between. CDR3 length: 13 residues. CDR1 SGHTA and CDR2 FQGNSA come from the germline V gene. For the CDR3, the DNA is TGTGCCAGCAGCCTCGGACAGCGGCGGGGCTACACCTTC. The encoded protein is CASSLGQRRGYTF.

This clone has a handful of counts. The chain has TRBV28 and TRBJ1-6; 9 bases agree with TRBD1. This CDR3 spans 16 amino acids. The J segment lost 5 bases and the V segment lost 4 bases, leaving 6 bases of the junction unmatched. The germline CDR1 and CDR2 sequences are MDHEN and SYDVKM. The CDR3, as DNA: TGTGCCAGCAGTTATACGGGACAGGGAGATAATTCACCCCTCCACTTT. It is translated as CASSYTGQGDNSPLHF.

In this sample, this clone turned up a few times. This rearrangement joins TRBV9 to TRBJ2-7, with 11 bases identical to TRBD1. Trimming cost V 4 bases and J 2 bases; bases outside gene matches: 5. The length of the CDR3 is 15 residues. Germline values: CDR1 SGDLS, CDR2 YYNGEE. CDR3 sequence reads: CASSFRTGGPYEQYF. Here the CDR3 DNA reads TGTGCCAGCAGCTTTCGGACAGGGGGCCCCTACGAGCAGTACTTC.

This clone was found once. The gene calls are TRBV7-9 and TRBJ2-1, with 7 nucleotides matching TRBD2. The CDR3 totals 15 residues. Losses at the gene ends were 5 bases for V and 8 bases for J; bases not matched to a gene: 12. CDR1 is SEHNR, CDR2 FQNEAQ, per germline (reference sequence). The DNA for the CDR3 is TGTGCCAGCAGCCGCGAACTAGCGACCTATTATGAGCAGTTCTTC. Residues: CASSRELATYYEQFF.

This clone was seen only a few times. V usage is TRBV2 and J usage is TRBJ1-1, with a possible D match to TRBD1 (6 bases). V was clipped by 6 bases and J by 4 bases, with 9 bases between them. The CDR3 consists of 12 residues. The germline CDR1 and CDR2 sequences are SNHLY and FYNNEI. The CDR3 sequence: CASRTGSTEAFF. CDR3 in DNA: TGTGCCAGCAGAACAGGGAGCACTGAAGCTTTCTTT. Full variable domain (remainder filled in from reference TRBV2 and TRBJ1-1): EPEVTQTPSHQVTQMGQEVILRCVPISNHLYFYWYRQILGQKVEFLVSFYNNEISEKSEIFDDQFSVERPDGSNFTLKIRSTKLEDSAMYFCASRTGSTEAFFGQGTRLTVV.

The J gene is TRBJ1-6, the V gene TRBV2; tentative D call: TRBD1 (6 bases). Per germline, CDR1 SNHLY and CDR2 FYNNEI. V was clipped by 6 bases and J by 9 bases, with 21 bases between them. The CDR3 consists of 16 residues. CDR3 DNA: TGTGCCAGCAGGGATTCCACAGGGACGGCCCCTTCACCCCTCCACTTT. It codes for CASRDSTGTAPSPLHF.

This clone was recorded a few times. The chain links TRBV27 to TRBJ1-5; D gene uncertain. Germline V lookup: CDR1 MNHEY, CDR2 SMNVEV (reference sequence). The V end lost 7 bases, the J end lost 3 bases, and 19 bases lay between the germline ends. This CDR3 is built from 16 residues. CDR3 nucleotides: TGTGCCAGCAAGTTAGCAAGCGCCGGTGACAATCAGCCCCAGCATTTT. Its protein product is CASKLASAGDNQPQHF.

Regarding this clone: Given the absence of the conserved phenylalanine or tryptophan at the CDR3 end, a read error is likely. This chain joins TRBV29-1 and TRBJ2-7, with D unresolved. The germline gives CDR1 SQVTM, CDR2 ANQGSEA. Deletions cut 1 base from V and 5 bases from J, with 9 bases between. This CDR3 spans 12 amino acids. CDR3 bases: TGCAGCGTTGAAGCTACAGCCCACGAGCAGTACTCC. Amino acid sequence: CSVEATAHEQYS.

The chain employs TRBV29-1 and TRBJ2-7, with a tentative D call TRBD1 (6 bases). Germline lookup yields CDR1 SQVTM and CDR2 ANQGSEA. The length of the CDR3 is 11 residues. Trimming shortened V by 6 bases and J by 5 bases, and 11 bases separated the two germline ends. CDR3 DNA: TGCAGCGTAACAGGGAACAACGAGCAGTACTTC. This gives the protein CSVTGNNEQYF.